This T cell receptor beta chain was captured in a study of cytomegalovirus exposure and HLA in healthy donors (dated by TCRdb to about 2017). For the study in its entirety: In an earlier analysis of approximately 640 of the donors, 276 Gb of sequence data and some 120 million unique TCR beta sequences from about 190 million T cells were reported. Approximately 300 gigabases of sequencing data and approximately 93 million unique TCR sequences were included in an early release covering roughly 600 HLA-typed donors. Among the roughly 400 genotyped donors, about 83% belonged to the genetic ancestry cluster associated with self-reported Caucasian donors. The study aimed to test whether cataloging public T cell receptors could reveal signatures of past pathogen exposure. Using immunosequencing, the study profiled T cell repertoires from around 680 subjects and related those repertoires to cytomegalovirus serostatus. Besides the first cohort of around 670 subjects, a separate validation cohort made up of roughly 130 different subjects was used. The study combined high-throughput TCR immunosequencing, statistical association of individual TCRs with disease status, and machine learning to predict cytomegalovirus infection status. In a later analysis, previously published TCR beta repertoires from several hundred donors were re-analyzed and high-resolution HLA genotyping was added so that TCR occurrence patterns could be studied. The later analysis used no new phenotypic data to find candidate immune exposures, relying instead on TCR beta sequences and their occurrence across donors. To decide whether each TCR beta V gene segment behaved as functional or pseudogenic, an earlier analysis of some 600 of the donors relied on high-throughput TCR beta sequencing. Donor age, sex, ethnicity and CMV serostatus were collected together with the repertoire data. In a later genetic analysis, genome-wide SNP genotypes for about 55% of the roughly 700 donors were used, and that subset was treated as a discovery cohort. All discovery cohort repertoires had been generated on a single sequencing platform. Both class I and class II loci were covered by HLA typing, at four-digit resolution. Typing coverage differed by locus: A, B, C, DRB1 and DQB1 were typed in roughly 620-630 donors, DQA1 in 522, DPA1 in 600 to 610, and DPB1 in just under 490. Because of strong linkage in the cohort, five DR-DQ haplotypes were treated as single units for association and clustering. Among roughly 400 genotyped donors of the cohort, an average of about 240,000 unique TCR beta nucleotide sequences was sequenced per donor, of which roughly 17% were non-productive.

The full study reports these points: According to a later analysis, parvovirus B19, influenza, CMV and Epstein-Barr virus appeared linked to several top co-occurrence clusters. A later analysis found that most CMV-associated TCR beta chains appeared HLA-restricted, with HLA associations seemingly driven largely by CMV exposure. CMV serostatus was the only immune exposure information available for the cohort. Broadly in line with IMGT annotations, most TCR beta V segments showed up in productive rearrangements about 87% or about 30% of the time in an earlier analysis of 450 to 600 of the donors. A further reported finding was that TCR beta sequences accurately predicted the HLA-A and HLA-B alleles for most subjects in the first cohort. This cohort had only TCR beta chains sequenced, and the lack of alpha or paired-chain data limited which features could be detected. HLA typing was unavailable for some donors at each locus, so association tests used only the typed subset. According to a later analysis, TCR association rates differed among HLA loci, with DRB1 alleles showing the most associated TCRs and HLA-C alleles showing the fewest. The presence/absence analyses assumed that sequencing depth was roughly uniform across donors, and that assumption may not be true. The 87-base-pair reads could not distinguish some IMGT-functional V segments, including TRBV6-2 and TRBV6-3, so those segments were excluded. In a later genetic analysis, a missense DCLRE1C variant was associated with V-gene and J-gene trimming of TCR beta chains, and the association was replicated in an independent cohort. In a later analysis, HLA-associated TCR beta chains showed more clonal expansion and lower generation probabilities than non-associated chains that were equally common. Specific HLA alleles were associated with over 15,000 TCR beta sequences at a false discovery rate of 0.05 in a later analysis. In a later genetic analysis, fewer N-insertions in productive TCRs were reported among donors in an Asian-associated ancestry cluster than the roughly 710-donor mean. The study listed 164 TCR beta chains as associated with cytomegalovirus. Strong co-occurrence of HLA alleles, especially DR and DQ, made assigning TCR associations to individual alleles difficult. Linkage disequilibrium might explain the correlated functional status among segregating V segments, but an unknown experimental factor could not be ruled out. The earlier analysis of 587 of the donors excluded some 15 rarely observed V segments, including chromosome 9 orphons, because counts were too low. The classifier was reported to diagnose cytomegalovirus status with high specificity and sensitivity in both the original and validation cohorts. The sequencing pipeline was judged likely to have produced a cluster of highly shared sequence variants as a technical artifact. In vitro tests confirmed that a few of the cytomegalovirus-associated TCR beta chains recognize cytomegalovirus antigens. Across donors, most TCR sequences were observed very rarely, whereas some public TCRs were present in many individuals. It was suggested by the authors that the approach could potentially be generalized to other disease states and immunological phenotypes.

V is shortened by 6 bases, J by 5 bases, and the region joining them spans 11 bases. CDR1 and CDR2 (MNHEY, SVGAGI) derive from the germline V gene. CDR3 length: 13 amino acids, cysteine to phenylalanine. Only CDR3 DNA remains: 39 bases, in frame from the first base. The receptor library was made with the immunoSEQ multiplex PCR assay. For the multiplex PCR, a mixture combining 60 forward primers for TCR Vbeta segments and 13 reverse primers for TCR Jbeta segments was used. Amplification of the CDR3 region of rearranged TCR beta genes was performed with a multiplex PCR assay on genomic DNA. The amplified TCR beta libraries were sequenced on the Illumina HiSeq System as 87-base-pair reads. In the original analysis: A later analysis counted about 80 million unique TCR beta chains across the 600 to 850 repertoires, and 10 million to 12 million of these chains were shared by at least two donors. Raw reads were error-corrected and collapsed into unique sequences by a nearest-neighbor algorithm in which closely related sequences were merged to remove PCR and sequencing errors. To assign V, D and J gene segments, CDR3 sequences were aligned to IMGT reference sequences. Each retained sequence needed at least a six-nucleotide match to both a V gene segment and a J gene segment. Rearrangements were called productive when the CDR3 lacked stop codons and stayed in frame with V and J; all others were non-productive. Following IMGT convention, CDR3 was defined as the stretch from the second conserved V-encoded cysteine up to the conserved J-encoded phenylalanine. The earlier analysis of roughly 590 of the donors excluded sequences that lacked an unambiguous match to a single V gene segment. In an earlier analysis of approximately 590 of the donors, V segments were called functional above 56.7% productive rearrangements and were called segregating when the between-donor standard deviation exceeded 5%. To diagnose cytomegalovirus status from the catalog of TCR beta chain sequences, a statistical classification framework was built. V and J gene assignment, in a later analysis, came from comparing TCR nucleotide sequences with IMGT/GENE-DB human TR gene sequences. Using the TCRdist pipeline, a later analysis assigned CDR3 sequences along with most-parsimonious VDJ recombination scenarios. In a later analysis, each TCR beta chain was defined by its CDR3 amino acid sequence together with its V-gene family, and reads without a unique V-gene family were excluded. A later analysis removed 500 to 650 highly shared, low-generation-probability nucleotide sequences to deal with suspected cross-contamination and a sequencing artifact. In a later analysis, a clonal expansion index for each public chain was calculated from normalized within-repertoire ranks of inferred template counts. In a later analysis, generation probabilities were computed with a VDJ recombination model fitted to out-of-frame rearrangements, and the resulting probabilities were checked against IGoR. In a later analysis, hypergeometric tests were used to score TCR-TCR, TCR-HLA and TCR-CMV co-occurrence, with a repertoire-size bias correction applied to TCR pairs. False discovery rates were estimated in a later analysis by permuting HLA or CMV assignments 20 times. In a later analysis, co-occurring TCRs were grouped using DBSCAN, and TCRdist sequence similarity was added for clustering within HLA-allele-positive subsets. Repertoires with fewer than 30,000 or more than 120,000 public chains, plus five repertoires with anomalous nucleotide sharing, were excluded from co-occurrence clustering. In its TCRdb copy, this immuneACCESS table keeps in-frame sequences only and misses some clones. Where compared with another copy, unresolved V genes explain less than half of these, and the others have no known cause. V, J and clone size were drawn from that table, and D and trimming were deduced from the DNA. The sample has more than 130,000 clones on record, around four fifths of them singletons. Of the sample, roughly 2.2% is held by the ten largest clones.

In total, about 650 healthy bone marrow donors made up the cohort. Cohort members were all nominally healthy when sampled, although unrecorded immune exposures were likely present. The donor was CMV seronegative and was included in the group of around 320 seronegative cohort members. Every donor gave a peripheral blood sample, and the peripheral blood mononuclear cells from that sample were used for TCR beta sequencing. The Qiagen DNeasy Blood Extraction Kit was used to extract genomic DNA from the blood cell samples. This clone was counted a few times. This clone's antigen is unknown. There are no base qualities to consult, and no much larger clone falls within one base.

The sequence was collected from a man between 25 and 39 years old in good health and CMV-seronegative. Sequenced sample: PBMCs. The chain couples TRBV6-5 to TRBJ2-4; there is no confident call for the D gene. The CDR3 region reads CASRAPPQNIQYF. In nucleotide form, the sequence is TGTGCCAGCAGAGCACCCCCACAAAACATTCAGTACTTC.